Shown below are 20 T cell receptor beta chains from a single sample sequenced in a study of T cells after yellow fever vaccination. TCRdb re-analysed the 5' RACE reads in MiXCR, keeping a single row per CDR3 protein. In the table there are a few hundred thousand distinct CDR3 sequences, 11% of which are singletons. Material: PBMCs, obtained on the day of the first yellow fever vaccination. These receptors were obtained from a young man who received the YFV17D yellow fever vaccine.

This chain links TRBV10-3 with TRBJ1-5; no definite D call. V lost 1 base and J lost 4, with 8 bases in between. The CDR3 loop spans 14 amino acids. Looked up from germline, CDR1 is ENHRY and CDR2 is SYGVKD. The CDR3 sequence: CAISELQRNQPQHF. The CDR3 DNA follows: TGTGCCATCAGTGAGTTGCAGAGGAATCAGCCCCAGCATTTT.

This sequence joins TRBV5-6 and TRBJ2-3; TRBD2 aligns across 8 bases. The V gene end was trimmed by 4 bases and the J gene end by 11 bases; junction bases not matched to a gene: 9. This CDR3 has 13 residues. Germline CDR1 reads SGHDT; CDR2 reads YYEEEE. The CDR3 region is CASSPKVAGGQYF. CDR3 DNA: TGTGCCAGCAGCCCCAAGGTTGCGGGGGGGCAGTATTTT.

This clonotype was found a few times. The chain combines TRBV20-1 with TRBJ2-3, with D possibly TRBD2 on 7 matching bases. The CDR3 is 16 residues long. V lost 6 bases and J 4 bases, leaving 23 bases between the germline ends. Germline loops: CDR1 DFQATT, CDR2 SNEGSKA (reference sequence). The CDR3 spells CSAQLGWGGLSDTQYF. CDR3 bases: TGCAGTGCCCAGCTCGGGTGGGGGGGGCTCTCAGATACGCAGTATTTT.

This clonotype has just a few counts. The chain employs TRBV4-3 and TRBJ2-7; a possible D gene is TRBD2 (5 bases). V lost 0 bases and J lost 2, with 17 bases in between. The germline V gene has CDR1 LGHNA and CDR2 YSLEER. This CDR3 contains 17 residues. CDR3 nucleotides: TGCGCCAGCAGCCAAGATTTGAATCGAGACTACGCCTACGAGCAGTACTTC. Its protein is CASSQDLNRDYAYEQYF.

This clonotype was observed a handful of times. V is TRBV7-2 and J is TRBJ2-3, with TRBD2 matching 12 bases. Germline V lookup: CDR1 SGHTA, CDR2 FQGNSA. CDR3 length: 15 residues. The V segment lost 6 bases and the J segment 8 bases; nucleotides outside the gene matches: 9. This chain's CDR3 is CASRPPGLAGGTQYF. For the CDR3, the DNA is TGTGCCAGCAGACCACCGGGACTAGCGGGCGGTACGCAGTATTTT.

This clonotype was detected a few times. The chain uses TRBV7-9 and TRBJ1-5; 10 bases map to TRBD1. The CDR3 runs 14 residues. Trimming at V came to 4 bases and at J to 11 bases, leaving 8 bases not matched to a gene. Germline assignment: CDR1 SEHNR and CDR2 FQNEAQ (reference sequence). CDR3 amino acids: CASSSGTGVEAQHF. The CDR3, as DNA: TGTGCCAGCAGCTCCGGGACAGGGGTTGAGGCCCAGCATTTT.

The V and J genes are TRBV9 and TRBJ2-3; 13 nucleotides line up with TRBD2. Trimming cost V 4 bases and J 2 bases; bases outside gene matches: 7. The CDR3 length is 17 residues. The V gene's germline CDR1 is SGDLS and CDR2 YYNGEE. The CDR3 DNA reads as TGTGCCAGCAGCCGTACTAGCGGGGGGGCATTCACAGATACGCAGTATTTT. This translates into CASSRTSGGAFTDTQYF.

The genes are TRBV6-5 and TRBJ1-1; 9 nucleotides line up with TRBD1. Unmatched junction bases numbered 2, after V lost 2 bases and J lost 4 bases. The germline gives CDR1 MNHEY, CDR2 SVGAGI. The CDR3 totals 14 residues. The CDR3 loop reads CASSYQGQGTEAFF. CDR3 sequence (DNA): TGTGCCAGCAGTTACCAGGGACAGGGCACTGAAGCTTTCTTT.

This clonotype was seen only a few times. V and J are TRBV28 and TRBJ2-1; the D gene is possibly TRBD2 (6 bases). The CDR3 sequence is 16 residues long. Trimming cost V 2 bases and J 7 bases, with 18 bases left between them. Per germline, CDR1 MDHEN and CDR2 SYDVKM. The CDR3, as DNA: TGTGCCAGCAGTTTACCCCGGAGGGGCGGAGATAATGAGCAGTTCTTC. This translates into CASSLPRRGGDNEQFF.

The J gene is TRBJ1-1, the V gene TRBV6-2 or TRBV6-3, with TRBD1 matching 11 bases. This CDR3 spans 14 amino acids. After removal of 0 bases from V and 7 bases from J, the junction contained 1 base not matched to a gene. The germline V gene encodes CDR1 MNHEY and CDR2 SVGEGT. For the CDR3, the DNA is TGTGCCAGCAGTTACTCCGGGACAGGGGGTGAAGCTTTCTTT. Translated, it gives CASSYSGTGGEAFF.

The rearrangement joins TRBV7-2 to TRBJ1-3; perhaps TRBD1 as D (5 bases). Per germline, CDR1 SGHTA and CDR2 FQGNSA. CDR3 length: 16 amino acids. The ends were cut back, 0 bases at V and 1 base at J, with 10 bases in the middle. CDR3 loop: CASSLATVKSGNTIYF. Written as DNA, the CDR3 is TGTGCCAGCAGCTTAGCGACAGTAAAGTCTGGAAACACCATATATTTT.

This clonotype was observed a few times. This chain connects TRBV18 to TRBJ1-2, with D maybe TRBD1 (5 bases). This CDR3 has 16 amino acids. Deletions cut 3 bases from V and 5 bases from J, with 19 bases between. The germline gives CDR1 KGHSH, CDR2 LQKENI. This CDR3 is CASSPNPGPGGYGYTF. The CDR3 region has the DNA TGTGCCAGCTCACCGAACCCCGGCCCGGGGGGTTATGGCTACACCTTC.

This clonotype was counted many times. This chain links TRBV12-3 or TRBV12-4 with TRBJ1-3, with D perhaps matching TRBD1 (5 bases). The CDR3 has 13 amino acids. The ends were cut back, 3 bases at V and 3 bases at J, with 6 bases in the middle. The CDR3 nucleotides are TGTGCCAGCAGTTTTGGGGGTGGAAACACCATATATTTT. This codes for CASSFGGGNTIYF.

The genes are TRBV20-1 and TRBJ1-1; D not certain. The germline gives CDR1 DFQATT, CDR2 SNEGSKA (reference sequence). This CDR3 has 13 residues. Trimming removed 3 bases at V and 1 base at J, with 9 bases between. The CDR3 spells CSARSMANTEAFF. As DNA, the CDR3 is TGCAGTGCTAGGTCCATGGCGAACACTGAAGCTTTCTTT.

The sample holds a few counts of this clonotype. The J gene is TRBJ1-3, the V gene TRBV27; weak D call: TRBD1 (5 bases). CDR3 size: 15 residues. Germline CDR1 reads MNHEY; CDR2 reads SMNVEV (reference sequence). The germline V and J ends were trimmed by 3 bases and 0 bases, with 9 bases remaining between them. CDR3 in amino acids: CASSFGGASGNTIYF. CDR3 sequence (DNA): TGTGCCAGCAGTTTCGGAGGGGCCTCTGGAAACACCATATATTTT.

The V and J genes are TRBV27 and TRBJ2-5; D possibly uses TRBD1 or TRBD2 (5 bases each). Germline V gene lookup returns CDR1 MNHEY and CDR2 SMNVEV (reference sequence). V lost 1 base to trimming and J lost 0 bases, with 6 bases between them. There are 14 residues in the CDR3. The CDR3 bases are TGTGCCAGCAGTTTATTGGGGGACCAAGAGACCCAGTACTTC. As protein: CASSLLGDQETQYF.

The chain has TRBV6-1 and TRBJ2-3; TRBD2 aligns across 16 bases. The V gene end was trimmed by 5 bases and the J gene end by 2 bases; junction bases not matched to a gene: 13. The CDR3 runs 20 residues. CDR1 MNHNS and CDR2 SASEGT come from the germline V gene. The CDR3 here is CASSRTPGTSGGGNTDTQYF. The CDR3 DNA reads as TGTGCCAGCAGTAGAACCCCAGGGACTAGCGGGGGGGGAAACACAGATACGCAGTATTTT.

This clonotype was detected a few times. V is TRBV7-9 and J is TRBJ2-1; D may be TRBD2 (5 bases). CDR1 is SEHNR, CDR2 FQNEAQ, per germline (reference sequence). V dropped 5 bases and J dropped 8 bases, with 13 bases sitting between them. This CDR3 is 13 amino acids long. The CDR3 DNA is TGTGCCAGCAGCCTGGGAGTAGGTGATGAGCAGTTCTTC. Its translation: CASSLGVGDEQFF. Supplemented by reference TRBV7-9 and TRBJ2-1, the full variable domain reads DTGVSQNPRHKITKRGQNVTFRCDPISEHNRLYWYRQTLGQGPEFLTYFQNEAQLEKSRLLSDRFSAERPKGSFSTLEIQRTEQGDSAMYLCASSLGVGDEQFFGPGTRLTVL.

The V gene is TRBV19, the J gene TRBJ2-3, with D perhaps matching TRBD1 (5 bases). The V end was cut by 4 bases, the J end by 3 bases, with 11 bases between. The CDR3 runs 14 residues. Looked up from germline, CDR1 is LNHDA and CDR2 is SQIVND (reference sequence). The CDR3 DNA reads TGTGCCAGTAGTAAGGGCAGGGCTACAGATACGCAGTATTTT. Protein sequence: CASSKGRATDTQYF. Supplemented by reference TRBV19 and TRBJ2-3, the full variable domain reads DGGITQSPKYLFRKEGQNVTLSCEQNLNHDAMYWYRQDPGQGLRLIYYSQIVNDFQKGDIAEGYSVSREKKESFPLTVTSAQKNPTAFYLCASSKGRATDTQYFGPGTRLTVL.

This clonotype occurred a few times. The rearrangement uses TRBV6-5 and TRBJ2-1, with D perhaps matching TRBD1 or TRBD2 (5 bases each). The V end lost 6 bases, the J end lost 2 bases, and 17 bases lay between the germline ends. The CDR3 is 16 residues long. Per germline, CDR1 MNHEY and CDR2 SVGAGI. As DNA, the CDR3 is TGTGCCAGCAGCCCCGGATCCGGGACCGCCTACAATGAGCAGTTCTTC. Protein product: CASSPGSGTAYNEQFF.